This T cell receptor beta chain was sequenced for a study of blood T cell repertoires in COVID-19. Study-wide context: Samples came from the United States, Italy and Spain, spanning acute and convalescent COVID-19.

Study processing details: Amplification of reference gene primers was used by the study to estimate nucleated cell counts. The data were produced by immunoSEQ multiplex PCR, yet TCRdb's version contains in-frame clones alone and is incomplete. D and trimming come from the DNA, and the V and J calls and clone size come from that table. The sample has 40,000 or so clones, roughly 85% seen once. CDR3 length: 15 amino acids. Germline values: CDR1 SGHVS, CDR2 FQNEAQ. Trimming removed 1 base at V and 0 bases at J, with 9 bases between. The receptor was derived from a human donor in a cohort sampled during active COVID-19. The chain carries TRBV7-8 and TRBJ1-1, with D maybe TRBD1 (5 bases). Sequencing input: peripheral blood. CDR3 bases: TGTGCCAGCAGCTTAGAAAGACAGATGAACACTGAAGCTTTCTTT. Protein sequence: CASSLERQMNTEAFF.